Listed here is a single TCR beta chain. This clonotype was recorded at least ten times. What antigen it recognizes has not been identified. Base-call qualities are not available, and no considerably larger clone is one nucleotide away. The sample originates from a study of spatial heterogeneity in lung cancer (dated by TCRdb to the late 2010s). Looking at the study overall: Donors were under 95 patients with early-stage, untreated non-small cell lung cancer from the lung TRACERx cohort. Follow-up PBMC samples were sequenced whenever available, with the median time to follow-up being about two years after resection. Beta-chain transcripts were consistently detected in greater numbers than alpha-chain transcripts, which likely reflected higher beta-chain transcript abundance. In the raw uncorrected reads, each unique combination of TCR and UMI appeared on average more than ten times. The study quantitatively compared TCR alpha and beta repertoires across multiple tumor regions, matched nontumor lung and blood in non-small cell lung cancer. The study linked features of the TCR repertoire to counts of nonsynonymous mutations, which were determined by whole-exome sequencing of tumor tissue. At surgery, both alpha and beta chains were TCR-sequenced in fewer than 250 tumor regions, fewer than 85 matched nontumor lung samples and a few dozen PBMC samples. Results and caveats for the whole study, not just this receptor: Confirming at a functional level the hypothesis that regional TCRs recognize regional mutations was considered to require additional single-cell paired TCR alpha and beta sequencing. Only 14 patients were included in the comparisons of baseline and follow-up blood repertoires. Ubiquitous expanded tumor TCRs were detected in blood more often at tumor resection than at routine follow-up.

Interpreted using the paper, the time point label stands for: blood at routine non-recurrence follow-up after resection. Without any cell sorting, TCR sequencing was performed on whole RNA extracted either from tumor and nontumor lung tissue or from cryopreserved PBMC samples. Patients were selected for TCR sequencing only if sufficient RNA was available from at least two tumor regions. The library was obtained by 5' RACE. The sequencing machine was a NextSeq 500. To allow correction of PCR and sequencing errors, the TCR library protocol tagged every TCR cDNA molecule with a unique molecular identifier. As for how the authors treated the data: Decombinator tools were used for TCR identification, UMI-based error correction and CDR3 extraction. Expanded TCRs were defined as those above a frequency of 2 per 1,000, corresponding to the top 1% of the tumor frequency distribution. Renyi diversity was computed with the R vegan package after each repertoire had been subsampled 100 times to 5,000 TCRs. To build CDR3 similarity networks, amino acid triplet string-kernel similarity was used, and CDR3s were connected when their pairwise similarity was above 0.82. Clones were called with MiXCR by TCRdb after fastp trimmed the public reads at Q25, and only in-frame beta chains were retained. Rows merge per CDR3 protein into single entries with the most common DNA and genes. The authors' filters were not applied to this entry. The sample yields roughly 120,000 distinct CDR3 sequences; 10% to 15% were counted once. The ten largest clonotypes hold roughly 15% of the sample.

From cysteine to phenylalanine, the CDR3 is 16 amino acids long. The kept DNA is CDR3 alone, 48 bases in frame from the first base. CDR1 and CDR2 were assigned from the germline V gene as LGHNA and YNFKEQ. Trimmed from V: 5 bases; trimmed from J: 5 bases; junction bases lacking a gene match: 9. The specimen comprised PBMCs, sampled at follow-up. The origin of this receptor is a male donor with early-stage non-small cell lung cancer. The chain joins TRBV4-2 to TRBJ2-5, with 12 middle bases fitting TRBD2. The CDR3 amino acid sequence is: CASSAELAGGRETQYF. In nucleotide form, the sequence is TGTGCCAGCAGCGCGGAACTAGCGGGGGGCAGGGAGACCCAGTACTTC.